A selection of T cell receptor beta chains follows, all from one sample in a study of shared clonotypes between healthy human individuals. Assay used: immunoSEQ multiplex PCR; TCRdb lists only in-frame clones, some missing. The sample consists of 180,000 or so clones, roughly 93% of them appearing once. The sample was naive CD4+ T cells sorted from blood. The receptors stem from a woman in her twenties or thirties in good health. Each CDR3 is given with its conserved first and last residue. Fields, in order: J gene, clone size, V gene, D gene, CDR3 DNA, CDR3 protein. The D gene is left open where the match is weak. Only part of the rows carry a size: once, few, many, or a class if the clone is expanded.

>TRBJ2-7|once|TRBV4-1|NA
TGCGCCAGCAGCCAAGAACCGTCCACAGGTCAGTACGAGCAGTACTTC
CASSQEPSTGQYEQYF
>TRBJ2-5|NA|TRBV6-6|TRBD2
TGTGCCAGCAGTCAACTAGCGGTAGAGACCCAGTACTTC
CASSQLAVETQYF
>TRBJ2-1|NA|TRBV19|TRBD2
TGTGCCAGTAGTCCGGGACTAGCGGGAATCAATGAGCAGTTCTTC
CASSPGLAGINEQFF
>TRBJ2-2|NA|TRBV5-1|NA
TGCGCCAGCAGCTTGGCCCCGGACAGTCGCACCGGGGAGCTGTTTTTT
CASSLAPDSRTGELFF
>TRBJ2-7|NA|TRBV13|NA
TGTGCCAGCAGTTCCCGGGGGGCTTTGGTCTCCTACGAGCAGTACTTC
CASSSRGALVSYEQYF
>TRBJ2-3|NA|TRBV18|NA
TGTGCCAGCTCACCCCTCCCGGCAGATACGCAGTATTTT
CASSPLPADTQYF
>TRBJ1-5|NA|TRBV19|NA
TGTGCCTCGAGTGGAGGGTACAATCAGCCCCAGCATTTT
CASSGGYNQPQHF
>TRBJ2-7|NA|TRBV11-2|TRBD2
TGTGCCAGCAGGCGACTAGCGGGGCTGCACTACGAGCAGTACTTC
CASRRLAGLHYEQYF
>TRBJ2-7|NA|TRBV6-4|NA
TGTGCCAGCAGAAAAACCGGGCCGAAAAGCTCCTACGAGCAGTACTTC
CASRKTGPKSSYEQYF
>TRBJ1-5|NA|TRBV10-2|NA
TGCGCCAGCAGTCACGGCAAAGTTGCAGGGCTAAGTCAGCCCCAGCATTTT
CASSHGKVAGLSQPQHF
>TRBJ1-2|NA|TRBV2|NA
TGTGCCAGCAGTGATCTAATAGGGGAGGGCAAAAACTCTAACTATGGCTACACCTTC
CASSDLIGEGKNSNYGYTF
>TRBJ2-3|NA|TRBV5-8|TRBD2
TGTGCCATGGAAGCGGGAGCTTGGACAGATACGCAGTATTTT
CAMEAGAWTDTQYF
>TRBJ2-7|NA|TRBV19|NA
TGTGCCAGTAGTATGGCAGCTAAGATGAATTACGAGCAGTACTTC
CASSMAAKMNYEQYF
>TRBJ1-1|NA|TRBV2|NA
TGTGCCAGCAGTGAATCACGACGGTTGAACACTGAAGCTTTCTTT
CASSESRRLNTEAFF
>TRBJ1-6|NA|TRBV27|TRBD1
TGTGCCAGCAGGGTAACAGGGGGAACTAATTCACCCCTCCACTTT
CASRVTGGTNSPLHF
>TRBJ2-7|NA|TRBV5-4|NA
TGTGCCAGCTCCACCTGGGACGGGCAGTACTTC
CASSTWDGQYF
>TRBJ2-6|NA|TRBV5-1|TRBD1
TGCGCCAGCAGCATACCGGGACAGAGCTCTGGGGCCAACGTCCTGACTTTC
CASSIPGQSSGANVLTF
>TRBJ1-4|few|TRBV7-2|NA
TGTGCCAGCAGCCCGGGCATTCGGGAAAAACTGTTTTTT
CASSPGIREKLFF
>TRBJ2-7|NA|TRBV4-2|NA
TGTGCCAGCAGCCAAGATCGAAGGACAGAACAGTACTTC
CASSQDRRTEQYF
>TRBJ2-7|NA|TRBV7-9|TRBD1
TGTGCCAGCAGCCCAGGTCTTTGGGACAGGGATCGCGAGCAGTACTTC
CASSPGLWDRDREQYF
>TRBJ2-7|NA|TRBV7-9|NA
TGTGCCAGCAGCTTAGGGTGGGATGACGAGCAGTACTTC
CASSLGWDDEQYF
>TRBJ2-6|NA|TRBV1|NA
TGCACCAGCAGTTATTCCGGTTTGTGCACACGGGCCAACGTCCTGACTTTC
CTSSYSGLCTRANVLTF
>TRBJ2-2|NA|TRBV5-4|TRBD2
TGTGCCAGCAGCTTGGAACTAGCGGGAAACACCGGGGAGCTGTTTTTT
CASSLELAGNTGELFF
>TRBJ2-5|NA|TRBV10-1|NA
TGCGCCAGCAGCCGAAATCCGCAAGAGACCCAGTACTTC
CASSRNPQETQYF
>TRBJ2-7|NA|TRBV9|NA
TGTGCCAGCAGCGTAGCGGCTCTCCCCTACGAGCAGTACTTC
CASSVAALPYEQYF
>TRBJ2-7|once|TRBV15|TRBD2
TGTGCCACCAGGCAAAGCGGGAGGGTGGCCTACGAGCAGTACTTC
CATRQSGRVAYEQYF
>TRBJ2-2|NA|TRBV4-1|NA
TGCGCCAGCAGCCGTCCGGGACGGGGACGGATCGGGGAGCTGTTTTTT
CASSRPGRGRIGELFF
>TRBJ1-5|NA|TRBV10-2|NA
TGCGCCAGCAGGGGGACGGGGAATCAGCCCCAGCATTTT
CASRGTGNQPQHF
>TRBJ1-2|NA|TRBV10-1|NA
TGCGCCAGCAGCCCCCGTCGGTCCTATGGCTACACCTTC
CASSPRRSYGYTF
>TRBJ1-2|NA|TRBV6-1|TRBD1
TGTGCCAGCAGCCTACAGGGGAGTGATGGCTACACCTTC
CASSLQGSDGYTF
>TRBJ2-7|NA|TRBV28|TRBD2
TGTGCCAGCAGTTCTGGCGGGGAGGGATCTTACGAGCAGTACTTC
CASSSGGEGSYEQYF
>TRBJ1-5|NA|TRBV5-1|TRBD1
TGCGCCAGCAGCTCCACAGGGGGCAATCAGCCCCAGCATTTT
CASSSTGGNQPQHF
>TRBJ2-7|NA|TRBV28|NA
TGTGCCAGCAGTATACGGGCTATATCCCAGGAGCAGTACTTC
CASSIRAISQEQYF
>TRBJ1-5|NA|TRBV29-1|NA
TGCAGCGTTGTACTGCAGGAGGACGGTCAGCCCCAGCATTTT
CSVVLQEDGQPQHF
>TRBJ2-7|NA|TRBV29-1|NA
TGCAGCGTTGAGATCCAGGAGGGGCACGAGCAGTACTTC
CSVEIQEGHEQYF
>TRBJ2-7|NA|TRBV29-1|TRBD2
TGCAGCGTACTATCGGGGGGATACGAGCAGTACTTC
CSVLSGGYEQYF
>TRBJ1-5|NA|TRBV28|TRBD1
TGTGCCAGCAGTTTAAGGTCTTGGGACAGATACAATCAGCCCCAGCATTTT
CASSLRSWDRYNQPQHF
>TRBJ2-7|NA|TRBV27|TRBD2
TGTGCCAGCAGTCGTCCGGGACTAGCGGGAGCAAGGGAGCAGTACTTC
CASSRPGLAGAREQYF
>TRBJ1-2|NA|TRBV6-1|NA
TGTGCCAGCAGTGGGGGCGGTTTAGAATACTATGGCTACACCTTC
CASSGGGLEYYGYTF
>TRBJ2-2|NA|TRBV5-1|NA
TGCGCCAGCAGAACGGCGGTTTATCAGCGCGGGTTCTTCCCCGGGGAGCTGTTTTTT
CASRTAVYQRGFFPGELFF
>TRBJ2-1|NA|TRBV5-1|NA
TGCGCCAGCCGCTTTGCAGATGAGCAGTTCTTC
CASRFADEQFF
>TRBJ2-4|NA|TRBV28|TRBD2
TGTGCCAGCAGTAGCCCCCCCGGCGGGAGGGCCAAAAACATTCAGTACTTC
CASSSPPGGRAKNIQYF
>TRBJ1-5|NA|TRBV15|NA
TGTGCCACCAGCAAAGGACAGAATAGCAATCAGCCCCAGCATTTT
CATSKGQNSNQPQHF
>TRBJ2-1|NA|TRBV29-1|TRBD1
TGCAGCGTTGATCCCGGGACAGGGAGTTACAATGAGCAGTTCTTC
CSVDPGTGSYNEQFF
>TRBJ2-7|NA|TRBV2|TRBD1
TGTGCCAGCAGCAAACAGGGGATCCCCTACGAGCAGTACTTC
CASSKQGIPYEQYF
>TRBJ1-2|NA|TRBV28|NA
TGTGCCAGCAGTTCGTCTCCCGCCTATGGCTACACCTTC
CASSSSPAYGYTF
>TRBJ1-4|NA|TRBV28|TRBD1
TGTGCCAGCAGTCAGACAGGGGTGGAAGAAAAACTGTTTTTT
CASSQTGVEEKLFF
>TRBJ1-5|NA|TRBV30|NA
TGTGCCTGGAGTGGCGGAGACAATCAGCCCCAGCATTTT
CAWSGGDNQPQHF